This T cell receptor beta chain was retrieved from a study of cytomegalovirus exposure and HLA in healthy donors. Whole-study results and caveats: Both high specificity and high sensitivity reportedly marked the classifier's diagnosis of cytomegalovirus status. The study listed 164 cytomegalovirus-associated TCR beta chains. Confirmation was obtained in vitro that three CMV-associated chains are specific for CMV antigens.

Clones were sequenced by immunoSEQ multiplex PCR, and TCRdb holds only the in-frame ones, with some missing. The top ten hold approximately 6.7% of the sample, which has approximately 44,000 clones, over 75% seen once. For this clone: Its cognate antigen is unknown.

Germline CDR1 and CDR2: MDHEN and SYDVKM. The CDR3 sequence is 22 residues long. V lost 2 bases and J lost 0, with 31 bases in between. This sequence originates from a woman younger than 45 in good health and CMV-seronegative. Sequenced material: PBMCs. V is TRBV28 and J is TRBJ1-2; D unclear. The CDR3 DNA reads TGTGCCAGCAGTTTAGTCGGCTACCGGTTCGGCCACCCGGGGTTAGCTAACTATGGCTACACCTTC. The encoded protein is CASSLVGYRFGHPGLANYGYTF.